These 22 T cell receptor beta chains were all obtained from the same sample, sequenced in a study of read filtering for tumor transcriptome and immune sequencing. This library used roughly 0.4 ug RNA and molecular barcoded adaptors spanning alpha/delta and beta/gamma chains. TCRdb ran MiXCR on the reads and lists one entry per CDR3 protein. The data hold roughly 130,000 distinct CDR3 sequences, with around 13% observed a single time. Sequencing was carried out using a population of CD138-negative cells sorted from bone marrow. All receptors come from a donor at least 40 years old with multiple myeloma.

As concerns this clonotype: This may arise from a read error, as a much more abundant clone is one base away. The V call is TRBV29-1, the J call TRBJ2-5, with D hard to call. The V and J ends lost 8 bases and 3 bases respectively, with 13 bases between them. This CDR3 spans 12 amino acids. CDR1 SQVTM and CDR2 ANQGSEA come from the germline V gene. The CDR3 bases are TGCAGCATATCCCAGGTGGAAGAGACCCAGTACTTC. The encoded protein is CSISQVEETQYF.

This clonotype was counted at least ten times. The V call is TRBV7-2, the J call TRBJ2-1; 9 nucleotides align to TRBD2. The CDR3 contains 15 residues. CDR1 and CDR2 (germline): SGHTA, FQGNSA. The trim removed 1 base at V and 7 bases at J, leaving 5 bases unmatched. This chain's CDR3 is CASSLGSGRRNEQFF. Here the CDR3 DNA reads TGTGCCAGCAGCTTAGGGAGCGGGAGGAGGAATGAGCAGTTCTTC.

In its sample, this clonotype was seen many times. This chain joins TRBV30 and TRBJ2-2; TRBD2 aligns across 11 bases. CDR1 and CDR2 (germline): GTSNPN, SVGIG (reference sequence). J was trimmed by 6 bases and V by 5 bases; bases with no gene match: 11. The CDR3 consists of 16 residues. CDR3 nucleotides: TGTGCCTGGGCTTCCGCTCTAGCGGGAGGTGCCGGGGAGCTGTTTTTT. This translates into CAWASALAGGAGELFF.

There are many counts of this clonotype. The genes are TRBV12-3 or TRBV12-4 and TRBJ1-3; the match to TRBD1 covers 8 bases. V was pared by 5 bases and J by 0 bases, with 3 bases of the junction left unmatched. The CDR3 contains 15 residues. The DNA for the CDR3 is TGTGCCAGCAGTCTCGGGACAGGCTCTGGAAACACCATATATTTT. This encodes CASSLGTGSGNTIYF.

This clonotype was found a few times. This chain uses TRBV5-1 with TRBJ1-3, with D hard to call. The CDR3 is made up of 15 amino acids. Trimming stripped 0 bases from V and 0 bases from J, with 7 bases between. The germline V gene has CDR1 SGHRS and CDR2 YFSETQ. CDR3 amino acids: CASSLDRVSGNTIYF. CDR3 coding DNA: TGCGCCAGCAGCTTGGATCGGGTCTCTGGAAACACCATATATTTT.

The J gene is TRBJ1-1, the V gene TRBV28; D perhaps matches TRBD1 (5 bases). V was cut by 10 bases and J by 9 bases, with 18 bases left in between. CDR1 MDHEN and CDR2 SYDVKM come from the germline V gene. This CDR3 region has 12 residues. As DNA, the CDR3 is TGTGCCACCAGGGACTCCCGGTTGAAAGCTTTCTTT. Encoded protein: CATRDSRLKAFF.

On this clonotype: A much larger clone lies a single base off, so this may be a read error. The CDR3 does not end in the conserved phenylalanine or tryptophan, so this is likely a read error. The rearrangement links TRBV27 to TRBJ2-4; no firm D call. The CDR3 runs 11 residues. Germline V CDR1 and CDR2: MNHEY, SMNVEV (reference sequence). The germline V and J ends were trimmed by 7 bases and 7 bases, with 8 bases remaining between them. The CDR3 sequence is CASILRNIQYS. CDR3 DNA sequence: TGTGCCAGCATCCTTCGGAACATTCAGTACTCC.

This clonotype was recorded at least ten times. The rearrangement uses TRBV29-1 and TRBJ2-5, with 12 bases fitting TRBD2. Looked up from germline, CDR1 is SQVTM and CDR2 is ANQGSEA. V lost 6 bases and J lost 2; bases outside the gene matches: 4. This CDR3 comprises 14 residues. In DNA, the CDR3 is TGCAGCGTGGGGGGGACTAGCGGGCAAGAGACCCAGTACTTC. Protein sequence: CSVGGTSGQETQYF.

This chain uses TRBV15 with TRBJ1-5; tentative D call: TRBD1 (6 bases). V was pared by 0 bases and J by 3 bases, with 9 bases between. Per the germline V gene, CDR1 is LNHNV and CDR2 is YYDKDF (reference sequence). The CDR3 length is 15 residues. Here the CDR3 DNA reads TGTGCCACCAGCAGAGAGGGGGCGATCAATCAGCCCCAGCATTTT. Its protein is CATSREGAINQPQHF.

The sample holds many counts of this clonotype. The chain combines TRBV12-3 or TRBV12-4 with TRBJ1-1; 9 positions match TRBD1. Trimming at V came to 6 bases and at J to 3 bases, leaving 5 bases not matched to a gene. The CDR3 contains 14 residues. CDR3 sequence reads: CASRGTGRYTEAFF. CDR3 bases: TGTGCCAGCAGGGGGACAGGGCGGTACACTGAAGCTTTCTTT.

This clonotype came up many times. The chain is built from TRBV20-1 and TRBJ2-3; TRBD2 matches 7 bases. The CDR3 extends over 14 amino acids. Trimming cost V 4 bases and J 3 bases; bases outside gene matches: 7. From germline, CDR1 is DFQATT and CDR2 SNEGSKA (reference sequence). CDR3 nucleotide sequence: TGCAGTGCTACCGGACTAGTTCGGACAGATACGCAGTATTTT. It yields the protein CSATGLVRTDTQYF.

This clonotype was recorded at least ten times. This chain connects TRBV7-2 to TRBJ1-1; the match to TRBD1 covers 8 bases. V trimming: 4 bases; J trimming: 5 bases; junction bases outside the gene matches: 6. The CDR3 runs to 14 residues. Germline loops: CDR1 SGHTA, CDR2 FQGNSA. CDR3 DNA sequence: TGTGCCAGCAGCTCCGGACAGGGTTGGACTGAAGCTTTCTTT. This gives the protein CASSSGQGWTEAFF.

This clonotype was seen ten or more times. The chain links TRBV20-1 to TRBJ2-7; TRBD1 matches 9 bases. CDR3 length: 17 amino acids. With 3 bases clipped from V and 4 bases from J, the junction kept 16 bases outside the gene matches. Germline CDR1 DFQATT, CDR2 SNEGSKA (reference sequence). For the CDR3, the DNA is TGCAGTGCTAGCTCCGGGACAGGGCTCCTGGGGGGATACGAGCAGTACTTC. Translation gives CSASSGTGLLGGYEQYF.

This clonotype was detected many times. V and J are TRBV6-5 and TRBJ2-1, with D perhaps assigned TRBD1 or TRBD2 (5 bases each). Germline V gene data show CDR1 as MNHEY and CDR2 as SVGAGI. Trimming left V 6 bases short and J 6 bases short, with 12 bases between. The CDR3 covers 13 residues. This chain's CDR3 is CASSSGRINEQFF. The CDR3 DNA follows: TGTGCCAGCAGCTCGGGACGGATCAATGAGCAGTTCTTC.

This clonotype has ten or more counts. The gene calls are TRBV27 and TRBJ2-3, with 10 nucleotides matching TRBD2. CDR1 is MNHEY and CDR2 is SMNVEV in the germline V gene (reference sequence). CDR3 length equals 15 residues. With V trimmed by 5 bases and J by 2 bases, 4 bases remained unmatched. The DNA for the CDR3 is TGTGCCAGCAGTCGAGCGGGAGGGACCACAGATACGCAGTATTTT. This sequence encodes CASSRAGGTTDTQYF.

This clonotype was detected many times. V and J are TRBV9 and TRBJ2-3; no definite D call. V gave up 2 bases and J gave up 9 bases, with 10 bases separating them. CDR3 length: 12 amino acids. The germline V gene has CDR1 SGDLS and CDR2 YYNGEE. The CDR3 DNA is TGTGCCAGCAGCGTCACCGATATGACGCAGTATTTT. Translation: CASSVTDMTQYF.

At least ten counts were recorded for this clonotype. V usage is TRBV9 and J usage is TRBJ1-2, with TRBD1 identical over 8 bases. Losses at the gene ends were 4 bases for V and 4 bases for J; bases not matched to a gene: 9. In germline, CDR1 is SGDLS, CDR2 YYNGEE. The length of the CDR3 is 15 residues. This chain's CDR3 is CASSPGQGLAYGYTF. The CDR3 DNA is TGTGCCAGCAGCCCAGGACAGGGCCTTGCCTATGGCTACACCTTC.

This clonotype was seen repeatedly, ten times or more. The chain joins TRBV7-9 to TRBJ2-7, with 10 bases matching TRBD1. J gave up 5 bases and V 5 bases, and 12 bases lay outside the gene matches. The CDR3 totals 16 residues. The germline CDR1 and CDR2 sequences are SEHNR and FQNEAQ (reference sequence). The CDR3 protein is CASSPTLGTGAHEQYF. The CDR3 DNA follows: TGTGCCAGCAGCCCCACACTCGGGACAGGGGCCCACGAGCAGTACTTC.

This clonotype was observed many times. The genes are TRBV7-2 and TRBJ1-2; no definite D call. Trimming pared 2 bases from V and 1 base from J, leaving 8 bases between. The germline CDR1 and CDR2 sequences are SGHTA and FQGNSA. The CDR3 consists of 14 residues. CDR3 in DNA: TGTGCCAGCAGCTTAAAGGGAGTTAACTATGGCTACACCTTC. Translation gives CASSLKGVNYGYTF.

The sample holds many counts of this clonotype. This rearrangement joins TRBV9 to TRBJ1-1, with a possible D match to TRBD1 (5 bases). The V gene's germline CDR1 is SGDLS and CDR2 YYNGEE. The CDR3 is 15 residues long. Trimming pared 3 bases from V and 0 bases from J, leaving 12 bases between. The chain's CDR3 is CASSEGEGLNTEAFF. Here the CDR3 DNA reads TGTGCCAGCAGCGAGGGAGAGGGGTTGAACACTGAAGCTTTCTTT.

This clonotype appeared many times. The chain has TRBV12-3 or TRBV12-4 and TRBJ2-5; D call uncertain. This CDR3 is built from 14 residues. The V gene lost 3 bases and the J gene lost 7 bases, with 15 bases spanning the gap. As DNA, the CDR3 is TGTGCCAGCAGTTTGGTCTCCACAATCGGGACCCAGTACTTC. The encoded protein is CASSLVSTIGTQYF.

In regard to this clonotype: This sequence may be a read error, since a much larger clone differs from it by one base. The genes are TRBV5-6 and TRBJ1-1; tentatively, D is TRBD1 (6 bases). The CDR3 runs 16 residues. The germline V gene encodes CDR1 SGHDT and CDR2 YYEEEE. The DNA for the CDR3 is TGTGCCAGCACCATGGGGGCCCACGAGGGTAACACTGAAACTTTCTTT. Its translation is CASTMGAHEGNTETFF.